A selection of T cell receptor beta chains follows, all from one sample in a study of T cells in Graves' hyperthyroidism and ophthalmopathy. TCRdb recomputed calls from the multiplex PCR reads with MiXCR, one row per CDR3 protein. The table has around 370,000 distinct CDR3 sequences, approximately 18% seen once. The material sequenced was blood. The receptors stem from a man aged 18 to 29 with Graves' ophthalmopathy. The CDR3 runs from the conserved cysteine through the conserved F or W. D genes are given only for firm matches. Clone size is shown for a subset of rows, as once, few, many or a class of expanded clone.

V,D,length,J,size,DNA,CDR3
TRBV3-1,.,18,TRBJ1-4,many,TGTGCCAGCAGCCTCCGGCCCCGAATGAGGTCCCCCCAGGAAAAACTGTTTTTT,CASSLRPRMRSPQEKLFF
TRBV13,TRBD1,16,TRBJ2-3,many,TGTGCCAGCAGCATACGTACAGGGGATTGGACAGATACGCAGTATTTT,CASSIRTGDWTDTQYF
TRBV12-3/TRBV12-4,TRBD2,15,TRBJ2-5,many,TGTGCCAGCAGTTTAGGGGGGGGTGGTACAGAGACCCAGTACTTC,CASSLGGGGTETQYF
TRBV9,.,13,TRBJ2-2,.,TGTGCCAGCAGCGTAGATCCGGGTGGGGAGCTGTTTTTT,CASSVDPGGELFF
TRBV6-2/TRBV6-3,.,13,TRBJ2-3,.,TGTGCCAGCAGTTACGCGGAAGAAGATACGCAGTATTTT,CASSYAEEDTQYF
TRBV9,TRBD2,15,TRBJ2-7,.,TGTGCCAGCAGCGTAGCTAGCGGGGGGACTTCTGAGCAGTACTTC,CASSVASGGTSEQYF
TRBV18,.,14,TRBJ2-3,few,TGTGCCAGCTCAGCTGGGACGGGCACAGATACGCAGTATTTT,CASSAGTGTDTQYF
TRBV15,TRBD1,18,TRBJ1-6,.,TGTGCCACCAGCAGCCCCAAAGGGAGGGGGCGTCTTAATTCACCCCTCCACTTT,CATSSPKGRGRLNSPLHF
TRBV2,TRBD1,15,TRBJ1-6,.,TGTGCCAGCAGTGAGGGTTTACCGGGACAGGGCCGATTTGACTTT,CASSEGLPGQGRFDF
TRBV7-3,.,16,TRBJ2-6,.,TGTGCCAGCAGCCTCGGGGGCCACTCTGGGGCCAACGTCCTGACTTTC,CASSLGGHSGANVLTF
TRBV28,.,14,TRBJ1-5,many,TGTGCCAGCAGTTCCCCGGGACTCAATCAGCCCCAGCATTTT,CASSSPGLNQPQHF
TRBV3-1,.,14,TRBJ1-1,many,TGTGCCAGCAGCTCAACCCACGTGGGCACTGAAGCTTTCTTT,CASSSTHVGTEAFF
TRBV5-5,.,15,TRBJ1-3,.,TGTGCCAGCAGCTCGGACATTGGGATAGGGAACACCATATATTTT,CASSSDIGIGNTIYF
TRBV14,.,16,TRBJ1-3,.,TGTGCCAGCAGCCAAGCGGGCAGCTACTCTGGAAACACCATATATTTT,CASSQAGSYSGNTIYF
TRBV9,TRBD2,17,TRBJ2-5,.,TGTGCCAGCAGCCCTCGCCGGGGGTCTAGCGGACAAGAGACCCAGTACTTC,CASSPRRGSSGQETQYF
TRBV5-8,TRBD1,13,TRBJ1-4,few,TGTGCCAGCAGCGACAGGGGCTCTGAAAAACTGTTTTTT,CASSDRGSEKLFF
TRBV5-1,.,12,TRBJ2-1,many,TGCGCCAGCAGCTCCGACTACAATGAGCAGTTCTTC,CASSSDYNEQFF
TRBV5-1,.,15,TRBJ1-6,many,TGCGCCAGCAGACCCCCGACAGGCTATAATTCACCCCTCCACTTT,CASRPPTGYNSPLHF
TRBV6-1,TRBD2,17,TRBJ2-3,.,TGTGCCAGCAGTACCTCAGGACTAGCGGGGAACTCAGATACGCAGTATTTT,CASSTSGLAGNSDTQYF
TRBV5-1,TRBD1,15,TRBJ2-7,many,TGCGCCAGCAGCCAGGACAGGGAAACTTTCCGCGAGCAGTACTTC,CASSQDRETFREQYF
TRBV2,.,12,TRBJ1-4,many,TGTGCCAGCAGTGAGGGGACGGGTGCCCTGTTTTTT,CASSEGTGALFF
TRBV6-1,TRBD1,16,TRBJ1-3,.,TGTGCCACCCGCTCAGGACAGGTTCTATCTGGAAACACCATATATTTT,CATRSGQVLSGNTIYF
TRBV3-1,.,13,TRBJ1-6,many,TGTGCCAGCAGCCAAGCCCGTAATTCACCCCTCCACTTT,CASSQARNSPLHF
TRBV7-8,TRBD2,20,TRBJ2-3,.,TGTGCCAGCAGCTTCGAGCCGACTAGCGGGGGGGCCTATAGCACAGATACGCAGTATTTT,CASSFEPTSGGAYSTDTQYF
TRBV3-1,.,17,TRBJ2-7,few,TGTGCCAGCAGCCGGTCTCCTCTCACTAGCCTGAGCTACGAGCAGTACTTC,CASSRSPLTSLSYEQYF
TRBV7-6,.,13,TRBJ2-5,few,TGTGCCAGCAGCTTAGACAGCCGATGGACCCAGTACTTC,CASSLDSRWTQYF
TRBV2,TRBD1,14,TRBJ2-7,many,TGTGCCAGCAGTGATCCGGGACAGGGGGACGAGCAGTACTTC,CASSDPGQGDEQYF
TRBV7-3,TRBD1,15,TRBJ1-2,.,TGTGCCAGCAGCTTAACAGGGGGCCTTAACTATGGCTACACCTTC,CASSLTGGLNYGYTF
TRBV20-1,TRBD2,14,TRBJ2-7,many,TGCAGTGCCCAGACTAGCGGGGGGTACTACGAGCAGTACTTC,CSAQTSGGYYEQYF
TRBV6-2/TRBV6-3,.,17,TRBJ2-6,.,TGTGCCAGCAGTCAAGATGGCGGAGGGTCTGGGGCCAACGTCCTGACTTTC,CASSQDGGGSGANVLTF
TRBV5-1,.,15,TRBJ1-4,.,TGCGCCAGCAGCTGGGGGGCAGGAGGGAGTGAAAAACTGTTTTTT,CASSWGAGGSEKLFF
TRBV19,.,14,TRBJ2-2,.,TGTGCCAGCGGGGACCGATTGAACACCGGGGAGCTGTTTTTT,CASGDRLNTGELFF
TRBV7-9,.,13,TRBJ2-7,few,TGTGCCAGCAGCTTAAAGTCGTCCTTCGAGCAGTACTTC,CASSLKSSFEQYF
TRBV5-5,.,15,TRBJ1-5,.,TGTGCCAGCAGCTTGACCGGGGATCTTAATCAGCCCCAGCATTTT,CASSLTGDLNQPQHF
TRBV2,.,14,TRBJ1-5,many,TGTGCCAGCAGTGAGACAGCGGGCAATCAGCCCCAGCATTTT,CASSETAGNQPQHF
TRBV10-3,.,15,TRBJ1-1,many,TGTGCCATCAGTGAATATCCGAGGTCGGACACTGAAGCTTTCTTT,CAISEYPRSDTEAFF
TRBV2,TRBD2,16,TRBJ2-7,many,TGTGCCAGCAGTGGAAGGGCGCGGGGGGCCTCCTACGAGCAGTACTTC,CASSGRARGASYEQYF
TRBV7-8,TRBD2,15,TRBJ2-7,few,TGTGCCAGCAGCTCTGTAGCGGGGTATGTCAACGAGCAGTACTTC,CASSSVAGYVNEQYF
TRBV19,TRBD1,14,TRBJ1-2,few,TGTGCCAGTAGGATTGGGACAGGGCACTATGGCTACACCTTC,CASRIGTGHYGYTF
TRBV3-1,.,14,TRBJ1-2,many,TGTGCCAGCAGCCCGGAGGGGGGGGGCGGGGGCTACACCTTC,CASSPEGGGGGYTF
TRBV11-2,TRBD1,16,TRBJ2-3,many,TGTGCCAGCAGCTTACGGACAGGGGGGACTACAGATACGCAGTATTTT,CASSLRTGGTTDTQYF
TRBV13,.,17,TRBJ1-1,many,TGTGCCAGCAGTACCACAGGGAGTATCTCCCCGAACACTGAAGCTTTCTTT,CASSTTGSISPNTEAFF
TRBV9,.,14,TRBJ2-2,few,TGTGCCAGCAGCGTAGGGGGGCTTGCCGGGGAGCTGTTTTTT,CASSVGGLAGELFF
TRBV29-1,.,12,TRBJ1-3,.,TGCAGCGTCAGGGTCTCTGGAAACACCATATATTTT,CSVRVSGNTIYF
TRBV20-1,.,12,TRBJ2-7,many,TGCAGTGCTAGTTCAGGGAGCTACGAGCAGTACTTC,CSASSGSYEQYF
TRBV18,TRBD1,14,TRBJ1-3,.,TGTGCCAGCTCACTTGACAGGGGCGGAAACACCATATATTTT,CASSLDRGGNTIYF
TRBV4-1,.,15,TRBJ1-5,few,TGCGCCAGCAGCCAGATTGGGACGCGGAATCAGCCCCAGCATTTT,CASSQIGTRNQPQHF
TRBV6-6,.,13,TRBJ1-5,few,TGTGCCAGCAGTTACAAATGGGACGGACCCCAGCATTTT,CASSYKWDGPQHF
TRBV28,.,13,TRBJ1-2,many,TGTGCCAGCAGTTTAGTACAGATCTATGGCTACACCTTC,CASSLVQIYGYTF
TRBV11-2,TRBD1,17,TRBJ2-2,few,TGTGCCAGCAGCTTAATACTGCAGGGGGCCATTATCGGGGAGCTGTTTTTT,CASSLILQGAIIGELFF
TRBV14,.,14,TRBJ2-5,.,TGTGCCAGCAGCCAACAAGACTACCAAGAGACCCAGTACTTC,CASSQQDYQETQYF
TRBV7-9,TRBD2,16,TRBJ2-1,few,TGTGCCAGCAGCAGTCATCTAGCGGGGGCCAACAATGAGCAGTTCTTC,CASSSHLAGANNEQFF
TRBV29-1,.,13,TRBJ1-1,many,TGCAGCGCCCAGGGGACGTTGAACACTGAAGCTTTCTTT,CSAQGTLNTEAFF
TRBV20-1,TRBD2,14,TRBJ2-5,many,TGCAGTGCCCTAAGACTAGCGGGGGTGGGGACCCAGTACTTC,CSALRLAGVGTQYF
TRBV6-1,.,16,TRBJ1-2,few,TGTGCCAGCAGCCTGACAGATAATTTCCAGGACTATGGCTACACCTTC,CASSLTDNFQDYGYTF
TRBV7-3,.,14,TRBJ2-2,few,TGTGCCAGCAGCTCCCAAACGAACACCGGGGAGCTGTTTTTT,CASSSQTNTGELFF